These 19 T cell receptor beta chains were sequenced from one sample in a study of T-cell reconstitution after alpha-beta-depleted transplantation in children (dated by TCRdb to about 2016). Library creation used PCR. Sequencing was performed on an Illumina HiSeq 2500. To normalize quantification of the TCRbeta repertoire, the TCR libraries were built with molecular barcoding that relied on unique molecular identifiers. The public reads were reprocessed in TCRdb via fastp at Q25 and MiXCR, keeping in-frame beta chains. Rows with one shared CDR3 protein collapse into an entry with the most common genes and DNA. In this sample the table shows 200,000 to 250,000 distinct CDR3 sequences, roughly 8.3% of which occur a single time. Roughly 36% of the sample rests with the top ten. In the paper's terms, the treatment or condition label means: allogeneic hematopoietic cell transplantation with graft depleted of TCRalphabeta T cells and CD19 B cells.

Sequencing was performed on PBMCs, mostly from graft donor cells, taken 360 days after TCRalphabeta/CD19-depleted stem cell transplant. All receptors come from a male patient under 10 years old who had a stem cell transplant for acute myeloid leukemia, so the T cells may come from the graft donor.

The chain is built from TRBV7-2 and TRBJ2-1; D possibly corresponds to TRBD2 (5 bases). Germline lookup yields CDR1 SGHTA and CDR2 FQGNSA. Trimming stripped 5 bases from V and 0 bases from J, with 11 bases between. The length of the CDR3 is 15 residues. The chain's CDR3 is CASSKAVSSYNEQFF. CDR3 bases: TGTGCCAGCAGCAAAGCGGTAAGCTCCTACAATGAGCAGTTCTTC.

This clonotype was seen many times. Here the CDR3 reads CSALPLDRYEQYF. The CDR3 nucleotides read TGCAGTGCCCTACCACTAGATCGCTACGAGCAGTACTTC. The genes are TRBV20-1 and TRBJ2-7, with TRBD2 as a possible D gene (5 bases). The CDR3 is 13 amino acids. Trimming cost V 6 bases and J 3 bases, with 15 bases left between them. Germline V gene sequence: CDR1 DFQATT, CDR2 SNEGSKA (reference sequence).

Here the CDR3 reads CSAWSGLAFSSSYNEQFF. The CDR3 DNA is TGCAGTGCCTGGTCGGGGCTAGCCTTCTCGAGCTCCTACAATGAGCAGTTCTTC. The chain is built from TRBV20-1 and TRBJ2-1; D possibly uses TRBD1 or TRBD2 (5 bases each). This CDR3 is built from 18 residues. Germline V gene lookup returns CDR1 DFQATT and CDR2 SNEGSKA (reference sequence). The V gene lost 6 bases and the J gene lost 0 bases, with 24 bases spanning the gap.

The CDR3 coding sequence is TGTGCCAGCAGTCAACTAGCGGCGGCAGAGCAGTACTTC. It yields the protein CASSQLAAAEQYF. This sequence joins TRBV12-3 or TRBV12-4 and TRBJ2-7; 8 positions agree with TRBD2. There are 13 residues in the CDR3. With 5 bases clipped from V and 7 bases from J, the junction kept 7 bases outside the gene matches.

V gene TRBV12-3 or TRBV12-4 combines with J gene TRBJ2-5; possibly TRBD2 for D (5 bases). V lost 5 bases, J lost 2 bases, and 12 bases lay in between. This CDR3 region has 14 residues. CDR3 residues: CASSPTGGQETQYF. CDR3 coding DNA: TGTGCCAGCAGTCCCACCGGCGGGCAAGAGACCCAGTACTTC.

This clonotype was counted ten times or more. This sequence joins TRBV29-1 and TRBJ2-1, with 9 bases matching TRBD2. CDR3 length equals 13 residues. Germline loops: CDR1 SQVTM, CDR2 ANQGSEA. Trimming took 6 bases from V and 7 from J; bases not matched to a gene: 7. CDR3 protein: CSVSGRLVNEQFF. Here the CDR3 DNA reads TGCAGCGTCAGCGGGAGGTTGGTGAATGAGCAGTTCTTC.

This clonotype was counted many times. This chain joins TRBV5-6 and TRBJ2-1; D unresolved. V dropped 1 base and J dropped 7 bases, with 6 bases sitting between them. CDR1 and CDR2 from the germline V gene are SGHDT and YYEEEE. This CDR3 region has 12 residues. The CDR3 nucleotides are TGTGCCAGCAGCTTGTCCCCAAATGAGCAGTTCTTC. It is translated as CASSLSPNEQFF.

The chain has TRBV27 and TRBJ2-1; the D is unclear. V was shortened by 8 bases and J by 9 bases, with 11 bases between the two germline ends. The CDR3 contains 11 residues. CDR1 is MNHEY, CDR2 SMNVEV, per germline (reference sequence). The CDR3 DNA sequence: TGTGCCAGCGCTTTGGGCCTTGAGCAGTTCTTC. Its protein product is CASALGLEQFF.

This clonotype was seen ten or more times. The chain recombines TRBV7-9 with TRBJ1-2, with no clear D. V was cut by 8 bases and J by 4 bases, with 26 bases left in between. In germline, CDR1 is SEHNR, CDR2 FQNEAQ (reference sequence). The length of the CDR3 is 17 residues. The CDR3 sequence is CASRPRTIGPTSYGYTF. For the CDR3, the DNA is TGTGCCAGCCGACCCAGAACTATTGGGCCGACTAGCTATGGCTACACCTTC.

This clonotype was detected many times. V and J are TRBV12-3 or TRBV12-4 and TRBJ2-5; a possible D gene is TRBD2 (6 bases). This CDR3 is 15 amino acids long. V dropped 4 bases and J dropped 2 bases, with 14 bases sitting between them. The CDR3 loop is CASSSREWVQETQYF. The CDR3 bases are TGTGCCAGCAGTTCCCGGGAGTGGGTACAAGAGACCCAGTACTTC.

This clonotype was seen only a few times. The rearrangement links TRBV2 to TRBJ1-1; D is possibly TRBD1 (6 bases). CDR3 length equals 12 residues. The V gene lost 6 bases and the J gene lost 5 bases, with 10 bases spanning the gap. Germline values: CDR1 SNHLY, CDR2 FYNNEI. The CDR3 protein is CASRRQGTEAFF. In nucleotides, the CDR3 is TGTGCCAGCAGACGTCAGGGGACTGAAGCTTTCTTT.

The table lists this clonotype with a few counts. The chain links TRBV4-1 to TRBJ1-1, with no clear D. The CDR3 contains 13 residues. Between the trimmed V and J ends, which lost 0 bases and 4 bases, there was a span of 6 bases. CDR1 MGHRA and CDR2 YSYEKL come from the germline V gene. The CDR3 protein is CASSQEEVTEAFF. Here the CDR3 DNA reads TGCGCCAGCAGCCAAGAGGAGGTCACTGAAGCTTTCTTT.

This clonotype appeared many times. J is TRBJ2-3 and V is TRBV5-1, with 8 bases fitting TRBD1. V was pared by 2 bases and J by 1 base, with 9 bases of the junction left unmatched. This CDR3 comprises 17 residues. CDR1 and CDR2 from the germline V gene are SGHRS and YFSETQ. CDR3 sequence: CASSFSPDRDGTDTQYF. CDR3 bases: TGCGCCAGCAGCTTCTCCCCGGACAGGGACGGCACAGATACGCAGTATTTT.

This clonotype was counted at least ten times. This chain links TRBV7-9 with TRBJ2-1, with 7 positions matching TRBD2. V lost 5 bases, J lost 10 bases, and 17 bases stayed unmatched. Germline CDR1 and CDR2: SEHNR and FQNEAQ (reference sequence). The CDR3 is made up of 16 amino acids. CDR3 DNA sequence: TGTGCCAGCAGCCCAAGAATCCTAGCGGCAAAAACGGAGCAGTTCTTC. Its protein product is CASSPRILAAKTEQFF.

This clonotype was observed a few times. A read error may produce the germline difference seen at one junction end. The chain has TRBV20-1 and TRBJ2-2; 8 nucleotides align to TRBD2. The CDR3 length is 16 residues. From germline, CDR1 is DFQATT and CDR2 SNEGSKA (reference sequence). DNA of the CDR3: TGCTGTGCCCGGCCGAGCGGGAGAAGGAACACCGGGGAGCTGTTTTTT. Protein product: CCARPSGRRNTGELFF.

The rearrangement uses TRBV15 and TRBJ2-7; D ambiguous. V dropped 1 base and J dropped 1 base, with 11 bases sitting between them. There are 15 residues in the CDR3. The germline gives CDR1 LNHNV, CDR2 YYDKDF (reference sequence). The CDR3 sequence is CATSRVSTRSYEQYF. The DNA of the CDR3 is TGTGCCACCAGCAGAGTATCCACGCGTTCCTACGAGCAGTACTTC.

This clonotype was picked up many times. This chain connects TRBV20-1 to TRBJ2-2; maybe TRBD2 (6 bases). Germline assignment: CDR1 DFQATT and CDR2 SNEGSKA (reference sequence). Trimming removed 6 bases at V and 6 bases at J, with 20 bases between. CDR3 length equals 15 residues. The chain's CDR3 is CSATGLGTWAGELFF. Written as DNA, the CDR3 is TGCAGTGCAACCGGCCTGGGGACTTGGGCCGGGGAGCTGTTTTTT.

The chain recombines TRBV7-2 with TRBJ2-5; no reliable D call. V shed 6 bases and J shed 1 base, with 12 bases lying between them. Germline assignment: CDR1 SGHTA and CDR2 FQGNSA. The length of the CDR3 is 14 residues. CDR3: CASRSDITQETQYF. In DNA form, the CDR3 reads TGTGCCAGCAGATCAGACATTACCCAAGAGACCCAGTACTTC.

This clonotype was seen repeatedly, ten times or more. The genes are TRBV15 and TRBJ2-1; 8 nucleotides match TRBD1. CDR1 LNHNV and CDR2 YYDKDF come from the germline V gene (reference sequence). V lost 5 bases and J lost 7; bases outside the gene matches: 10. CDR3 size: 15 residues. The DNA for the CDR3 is TGTGCCACCAGCCACTGGGGACAGGCTCCGAATGAGCAGTTCTTC. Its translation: CATSHWGQAPNEQFF.